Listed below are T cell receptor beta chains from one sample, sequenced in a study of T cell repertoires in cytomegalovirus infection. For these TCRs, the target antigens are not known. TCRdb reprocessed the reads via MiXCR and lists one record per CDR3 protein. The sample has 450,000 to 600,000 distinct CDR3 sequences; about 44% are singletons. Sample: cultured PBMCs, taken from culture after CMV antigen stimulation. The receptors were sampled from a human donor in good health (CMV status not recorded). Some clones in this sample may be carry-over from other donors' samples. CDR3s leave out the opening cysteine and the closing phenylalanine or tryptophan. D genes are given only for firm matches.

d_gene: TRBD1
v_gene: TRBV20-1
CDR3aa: SAQPGQGLGEQF

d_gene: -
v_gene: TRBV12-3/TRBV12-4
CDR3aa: ASSFFWGEQY

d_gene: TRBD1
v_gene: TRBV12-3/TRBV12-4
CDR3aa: ASRGGQGWSYEQY

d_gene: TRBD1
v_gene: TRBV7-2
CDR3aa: ASSQDRVGQPQH

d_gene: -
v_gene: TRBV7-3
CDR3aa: ASSLTGRDSPLH

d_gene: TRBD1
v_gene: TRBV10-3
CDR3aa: AIKGTGRATNTGELF

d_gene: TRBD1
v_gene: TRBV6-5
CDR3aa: ASSRAPGTGRGSQY

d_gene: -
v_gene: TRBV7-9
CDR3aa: ASSREGVPDEKLF

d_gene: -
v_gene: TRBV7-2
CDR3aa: ASRSAWQRTLYNEQF

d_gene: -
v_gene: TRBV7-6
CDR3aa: ASSTYRVINTEAF

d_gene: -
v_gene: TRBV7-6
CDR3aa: ASSLGTVEKLF

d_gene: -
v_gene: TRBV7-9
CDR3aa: ASSFSLTANYGYT

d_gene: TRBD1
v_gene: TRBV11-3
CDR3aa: ASSQVHSSPDRGGTEAF

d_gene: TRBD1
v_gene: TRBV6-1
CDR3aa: ASSTTGTGYNPYEQY